These 27 T cell receptor beta chains were sequenced from one sample in a study of response to subunit inactivated influenza vaccine. MiXCR, applied by TCRdb to the RT-PCR reads, yields one record per CDR3 protein. The table lists approximately 300,000 distinct CDR3 sequences, about 20% of them singletons. Here the sequenced sample was PBMCs from blood, taken 21 months after vaccination. The receptors come from a man aged 50-75 years who received an inactivated influenza vaccine.

V is TRBV20-1 and J is TRBJ2-7; D may correspond to TRBD1 or TRBD2 (5 bases each). This CDR3 region has 12 residues. CDR1 and CDR2 from the germline V gene are DFQATT and SNEGSKA (reference sequence). Trimming left V 0 bases short and J 11 bases short, with 14 bases between. Here the CDR3 reads CSARDQGGSEYF. Written as DNA, the CDR3 is TGCAGTGCTAGAGATCAGGGCGGGTCTGAGTACTTC.

This chain connects TRBV7-9 to TRBJ1-4; 8 bases are shared with TRBD1. CDR1 is SEHNR, CDR2 FQNEAQ, per germline (reference sequence). The V segment lost 1 base and the J segment 7 bases; nucleotides outside the gene matches: 5. The CDR3 covers 15 residues. CDR3 in DNA: TGTGCCAGCAGCTTAGGAGGACAGGGTGGTGAAAAACTGTTTTTT. Translated, it gives CASSLGGQGGEKLFF.

V usage is TRBV20-1 and J usage is TRBJ2-5; 9 nucleotides line up with TRBD1. This CDR3 contains 16 residues. Germline V gene sequence: CDR1 DFQATT, CDR2 SNEGSKA (reference sequence). Trimming cost V 5 bases and J 1 base; bases outside gene matches: 11. CDR3 DNA: TGCAGTGCTCAGCGAAGACAGGGGGTTTCCCAAGAGACCCAGTACTTC. As protein: CSAQRRQGVSQETQYF.

This clonotype has a handful of counts. This chain links TRBV5-1 with TRBJ2-5, with 10 bases lining up with TRBD2. V gave up 6 bases and J gave up 5 bases; unmatched junction bases: 19. The V gene's germline CDR1 is SGHRS and CDR2 YFSETQ. The CDR3 spans 18 residues. DNA of the CDR3: TGCGCCAGCAAAAACCCAATAGCGGGGGGCCGACCTAGGGAGACCCAGTACTTC. Its protein product is CASKNPIAGGRPRETQYF. The full variable domain, rest sourced from reference TRBV5-1 and TRBJ2-5, is KAGVTQTPRYLIKTRGQQVTLSCSPISGHRSVSWYQQTPGQGLQFLFEYFSETQRNKGNFPGRFSGRQFSNSRSEMNVSTLELGDSALYLCASKNPIAGGRPRETQYFGPGTRLLVL.

This clonotype was detected many times. The J gene is TRBJ1-5, the V gene TRBV20-1, with TRBD1 as a possible D gene (6 bases). CDR1 is DFQATT, CDR2 SNEGSKA, per germline (reference sequence). The CDR3 consists of 15 residues. The V and J ends lost 4 bases and 3 bases respectively, with 16 bases between them. CDR3 amino acids: CSAIRPPGANQPQHF. The CDR3 nucleotides are TGCAGTGCTATTAGGCCCCCGGGGGCCAATCAGCCCCAGCATTTT.

The chain employs TRBV25-1 and TRBJ2-3; D remains ambiguous. Germline V gene data show CDR1 as MGHDK and CDR2 as SYGVNS. V dropped 4 bases and J dropped 5 bases, with 13 bases sitting between them. CDR3 length: 14 amino acids. Here the CDR3 reads CASSGNLDRDTQYF. CDR3 bases: TGTGCCAGCAGTGGCAACCTTGACCGAGATACGCAGTATTTT.

This clonotype was recorded a few times. The J gene is TRBJ1-3, the V gene TRBV6-2 or TRBV6-3; D remains ambiguous. The V gene lost 2 bases and the J gene lost 0 bases, with 11 bases spanning the gap. Germline CDR1 MNHEY, CDR2 SVGEGT. The CDR3 length is 16 residues. The CDR3 spells CASSYLVGYSGNTIYF. CDR3 nucleotide sequence: TGTGCCAGCAGTTACCTGGTCGGATACTCTGGAAACACCATATATTTT.

This clonotype came up a few times. V is TRBV3-1 and J is TRBJ2-7; D might be TRBD1 (5 bases). From germline, CDR1 is LGHDT and CDR2 YNNKEL (reference sequence). Deletions cut 1 base from V and 9 bases from J, with 16 bases between. CDR3 size: 14 residues. CDR3 bases: TGTGCCAGCAGCCAAGGGACACTCCGAGGCGGGCAGTACTTC. Protein product: CASSQGTLRGGQYF.

Only a few counts were recorded for this clonotype. The V and J genes are TRBV10-3 and TRBJ1-2; 9 nucleotides align to TRBD1. V was pared by 3 bases and J by 11 bases, with 7 bases of the junction left unmatched. The CDR3 is 13 residues long. Germline loops: CDR1 ENHRY, CDR2 SYGVKD. The CDR3 region is CAISDDRGVQYTF. The CDR3 region has the DNA TGTGCCATCAGTGATGACAGGGGGGTACAGTACACCTTC.

This clonotype was seen a handful of times. This CDR3 reads CASSLSSGSGVTQYF. The CDR3 DNA reads as TGCGCCAGCAGCTTGTCTAGCGGGAGCGGGGTTACGCAGTATTTT. V and J are TRBV5-1 and TRBJ2-3; 10 bases map to TRBD2. Germline V gene data show CDR1 as SGHRS and CDR2 as YFSETQ. Unmatched junction bases numbered 7, after V lost 1 base and J lost 8 bases. This CDR3 has 15 residues. The full variable domain, completed using reference TRBV5-1 and TRBJ2-3, is KAGVTQTPRYLIKTRGQQVTLSCSPISGHRSVSWYQQTPGQGLQFLFEYFSETQRNKGNFPGRFSGRQFSNSRSEMNVSTLELGDSALYLCASSLSSGSGVTQYFGPGTRLTVL.

The sample holds a few counts of this clonotype. V and J are TRBV6-5 and TRBJ2-6; D not certain. Germline CDR1 reads MNHEY; CDR2 reads SVGAGI. The length of the CDR3 is 15 residues. V was shortened by 0 bases and J by 4 bases, with 7 bases between the two germline ends. CDR3 DNA: TGTGCCAGCAGTTACTCGACTTCAGGGGCCAACGTCCTGACTTTC. Amino acids: CASSYSTSGANVLTF.

The rearrangement links TRBV5-5 to TRBJ2-2, with D possibly TRBD2 on 6 matching bases. Trimming pared 1 base from V and 5 bases from J, leaving 6 bases between. Germline V gives CDR1 SGHKS, CDR2 YYEKEE (reference sequence). The CDR3 extends over 13 amino acids. CDR3 DNA sequence: TGTGCCAGCAGCTTGCGGGAGACCGGGGAGCTGTTTTTT. Encoded protein: CASSLRETGELFF.

J is TRBJ2-7 and V is TRBV5-1, with 7 positions matching TRBD1. Germline CDR1 and CDR2: SGHRS and YFSETQ. V was pared by 0 bases and J by 5 bases, with 5 bases of the junction left unmatched. There are 14 residues in the CDR3. DNA of the CDR3: TGCGCCAGCAGCTTGGGTAACAGGGGTAACGAGCAGTACTTC. Protein product: CASSLGNRGNEQYF.

A few counts support this clonotype. The chain is built from TRBV25-1 and TRBJ1-2; possibly TRBD1 for D (5 bases). The CDR3 sequence is 13 residues long. The germline V and J ends were trimmed by 2 bases and 4 bases, with 8 bases remaining between them. Germline CDR1 is MGHDK and CDR2 is SYGVNS. The CDR3 nucleotides read TGTGCCAGCAGTGAACGTGGGGGCTATGGCTACACCTTC. Amino acid sequence: CASSERGGYGYTF.

This clonotype has a handful of counts. V is TRBV14 and J is TRBJ1-1, with D hard to call. V lost 4 bases to trimming and J lost 6 bases, with 18 bases between them. CDR1 and CDR2 (germline): SGHDN, FVKESK. This CDR3 has 15 residues. The CDR3 protein is CASSPTRGRMAEAFF. The CDR3 region has the DNA TGTGCCAGCAGCCCGACCCGAGGGCGGATGGCTGAAGCTTTCTTT.

The chain joins TRBV11-1 to TRBJ2-5, with a tentative D call TRBD1 (5 bases). The CDR3 runs to 15 residues. Germline V gives CDR1 SGHAT, CDR2 FQDESV (reference sequence). V gave up 2 bases and J gave up 3 bases, with 13 bases separating them. This CDR3 reads CASSLFFGQKETQYF. CDR3 sequence (DNA): TGTGCCAGCAGCTTATTTTTCGGACAAAAAGAGACCCAGTACTTC.

J is TRBJ1-2 and V is TRBV4-3, with D hard to call. Trimming shortened V by 0 bases and J by 5 bases, and 10 bases separated the two germline ends. The CDR3 runs to 14 residues. The V gene's germline CDR1 is LGHNA and CDR2 YSLEER. The CDR3 protein is CASSQEAATYGYTF. CDR3 in DNA: TGCGCCAGCAGCCAAGAGGCAGCCACTTATGGCTACACCTTC.

This clonotype appeared many times. The genes are TRBV11-2 and TRBJ1-3; D remains ambiguous. V was trimmed by 0 bases and J by 0 bases, leaving 6 bases between them. CDR3 length: 15 residues. CDR1 is SGHAT and CDR2 is FQNNGV in the germline V gene. The CDR3 DNA reads as TGTGCCAGCAGCTTAGATCTCCCCTCTGGAAACACCATATATTTT. Protein sequence: CASSLDLPSGNTIYF.

V gene TRBV28 combines with J gene TRBJ2-7; 7 nucleotides agree with TRBD2. Trimming removed 5 bases from V and 3 bases from J; junction bases left unmatched: 7. CDR3 length equals 14 residues. Germline V gene sequence: CDR1 MDHEN, CDR2 SYDVKM. The CDR3 here is CASSPPGGSYEQYF. For the CDR3, the DNA is TGTGCCAGCAGTCCTCCGGGGGGAAGCTACGAGCAGTACTTC. The entire variable domain, with the rest obtained from reference TRBV28 and TRBJ2-7, is as follows: DVKVTQSSRYLVKRTGEKVFLECVQDMDHENMFWYRQDPGLGLRLIYFSYDVKMKEKGDIPEGYSVSREKKERFSLILESASTNQTSMYLCASSPPGGSYEQYFGPGTRLTVT.

This clonotype has only a few counts. The V gene is TRBV7-9, the J gene TRBJ1-5; D is unclear. CDR3 length equals 12 residues. Trimming pared 7 bases from V and 4 bases from J, leaving 8 bases between. Germline CDR1 and CDR2: SEHNR and FQNEAQ (reference sequence). The CDR3 sequence is CASTEQNQPQHF. The CDR3 coding sequence is TGTGCCAGCACCGAGCAAAATCAGCCCCAGCATTTT.

This clonotype was observed a few times. This chain links TRBV7-9 with TRBJ1-4; tentatively, D is TRBD1 (6 bases). With 1 base removed from V and 7 bases from J, the gap between germline ends came to 13 bases. The germline V gene encodes CDR1 SEHNR and CDR2 FQNEAQ (reference sequence). The CDR3 is made up of 15 amino acids. CDR3 sequence reads: CASSLGGAGTEKLFF. The DNA of the CDR3 is TGTGCCAGCAGCTTAGGGGGGGCTGGTACTGAAAAACTGTTTTTT.

As DNA, the CDR3 is TGTGCCAGCAGCCCCGCCGGGACAGTCAAAAACATTCAGTACTTC. As protein: CASSPAGTVKNIQYF. The chain links TRBV9 to TRBJ2-4; 7 bases are shared with TRBD1. This CDR3 contains 15 residues. V gave up 4 bases and J gave up 3 bases; unmatched junction bases: 7. Per germline, CDR1 SGDLS and CDR2 YYNGEE.

V usage is TRBV5-4 and J usage is TRBJ2-3; TRBD2 matches 9 bases. Germline V CDR1 and CDR2: SGHNT, YYREEE (reference sequence). The V segment lost 4 bases and the J segment 3 bases; nucleotides outside the gene matches: 6. CDR3 length equals 15 residues. As DNA, the CDR3 is TGTGCCAGCAGCAGTAGCGGGAGATTAACAGATACGCAGTATTTT. This encodes CASSSSGRLTDTQYF.

The table lists this clonotype with a few counts. This sequence joins TRBV6-2 or TRBV6-3 and TRBJ2-1; TRBD1 might be the D (6 bases). Per the germline V gene, CDR1 is MNHEY and CDR2 is SVGEGT. The CDR3 contains 15 residues. Trimming removed 7 bases at V and 1 base at J, with 14 bases between. In DNA form, the CDR3 reads TGTGCCAGCACCCCCGGGACATCTTCCTACAATGAGCAGTTCTTC. Translating it yields CASTPGTSSYNEQFF.

The chain links TRBV5-1 to TRBJ1-4; no firm D call. The CDR3 is 14 residues long. The germline V gene encodes CDR1 SGHRS and CDR2 YFSETQ. V was cut by 0 bases and J by 8 bases, with 11 bases left in between. CDR3 nucleotide sequence: TGCGCCAGCAGCTTGGGACACCTCGGAGAAAAACTGTTTTTT. Translated, it gives CASSLGHLGEKLFF.

J is TRBJ1-1 and V is TRBV20-1; no firm D call. Trimming took off 6 bases at V and 5 bases at J, with 16 bases between the two ends. Germline values: CDR1 DFQATT, CDR2 SNEGSKA (reference sequence). The CDR3 loop spans 13 amino acids. CDR3: CSALPPPRTEAFF. CDR3 nucleotides: TGCAGTGCGCTCCCTCCCCCCCGGACTGAAGCTTTCTTT.

This clonotype has a count of ten or more. The gene calls are TRBV29-1 and TRBJ1-1; D perhaps matches TRBD1 (6 bases). CDR3 length: 14 amino acids. Trimming removed 3 bases from V and 11 bases from J, with 22 bases in between. Germline V gene sequence: CDR1 SQVTM, CDR2 ANQGSEA. CDR3 region: CSVDLAFQGKPAFF. The CDR3 region has the DNA TGCAGCGTTGATTTAGCATTTCAGGGGAAGCCCGCTTTCTTT.